This is a list of T cell receptor beta chains from one sample in a study of T-cell memory formation after mild COVID-19. Using its own MiXCR run on the 5' RACE reads, TCRdb lists one record per CDR3 protein. Of about 440,000 distinct CDR3 sequences listed, 20% are singletons. Sequenced: PBMCs or a T cell subset sorted from them (not recorded which). The receptor set was obtained from an adult woman who had mild COVID-19 (a few samples of this study predate the infection). Cell type and time point are not known. CDR3s include the opening cysteine and the closing phenylalanine or tryptophan. D genes are given only for firm matches. Rows give clone size only sometimes, using once, few, many, or a class for an expanded clone.

>TRBJ2-5|NA|TRBV30|NA
TGTGCCTGGAGTGTCGCGGGATATGAGACCCAGTACTTC
CAWSVAGYETQYF
>TRBJ2-5|TRBD2|TRBV7-6|few
TGTGCCAGCAGTCCCGGGGGGATCGAGACCCAGTACTTC
CASSPGGIETQYF
>TRBJ2-7|TRBD2|TRBV7-6|few
TGTGCCAGCAGCTTTCCCACTAGCGACGAGCAGTACTTC
CASSFPTSDEQYF
>TRBJ1-1|NA|TRBV20-1|NA
TGCAGTGCTAGAGAACTACAGGGACGGAACACTGAAGCTTTCTTT
CSARELQGRNTEAFF
>TRBJ1-5|NA|TRBV7-9|few
TGTGCCAGCAGCTTAGGATCCAGGGAGCAACAGCCCCAGCATTTT
CASSLGSREQQPQHF
>TRBJ1-4|NA|TRBV15|NA
TGTGCCACCAGCAGAGGCGGGCAAAATGAAAAACTGTTTTTT
CATSRGGQNEKLFF
>TRBJ1-2|NA|TRBV20-1|NA
TGCAGTGCCCCCCAGCCAGCTGGCTACACCTTC
CSAPQPAGYTF
>TRBJ2-5|TRBD2|TRBV2|NA
TGTGCCAGCAGTGCCCCTAGCGGGGTAGAGACCCAGTACTTC
CASSAPSGVETQYF
>TRBJ2-1|NA|TRBV7-3|few
TGTGCCAGCAGCTTAAAGGACAGCTTCGAGCAGTTCTTC
CASSLKDSFEQFF
>TRBJ1-1|NA|TRBV7-8|NA
TGTGCCAGCAGCTTATCCCCGACTGTGATGTACACTGAAGCTTTCTTT
CASSLSPTVMYTEAFF
>TRBJ2-7|NA|TRBV6-1|NA
TGTGCCAGCAGCGGACACCGAGGGGAGCAGTACTTC
CASSGHRGEQYF
>TRBJ1-1|NA|TRBV29-1|few
TGCAGCGTGAAGGAACAGGAGGTGAACACTGAAGCTTTCTTT
CSVKEQEVNTEAFF
>TRBJ2-3|TRBD2|TRBV7-2|many
TGTGCCAGCAGGGTAATAGCGGGGGGCACAGATACGCAGTATTTT
CASRVIAGGTDTQYF
>TRBJ2-3|TRBD1|TRBV12-3/TRBV12-4|many
TGTGCCAGCAGTCTGAGGACAGGGGGGACAGATACGCAGTATTTT
CASSLRTGGTDTQYF
>TRBJ2-7|NA|TRBV19|few
TGTGCCAGTAGTGCCCCCGGTCAAAGGGCCTACGAGCAGTACTTC
CASSAPGQRAYEQYF
>TRBJ2-1|TRBD2|TRBV12-3/TRBV12-4|NA
TGTGCCAGCAAACTCGGGGGGACCTCCTACAATGAGCAGTTCTTC
CASKLGGTSYNEQFF
>TRBJ1-2|NA|TRBV20-1|few
TGCAGTGCTAGACCTCAGGACAGTGGGGGATCTTATGGCTACACCTTC
CSARPQDSGGSYGYTF
>TRBJ2-7|NA|TRBV5-1|few
TGCGCCAGCAGCTTCTGGTCGGGGAGCTCCTACGAGCAGTACTTC
CASSFWSGSSYEQYF
>TRBJ2-7|TRBD1|TRBV24-1|NA
TGTGCCACCAGTGATCATCCGGGACAGGGGGCCTACGAGCAGTACTTC
CATSDHPGQGAYEQYF
>TRBJ2-2|TRBD1|TRBV9|few
TGTGCCAGCAGCGGCGTGGCGGGACAGGGTAACACCGGGGAGCTGTTTTTT
CASSGVAGQGNTGELFF
>TRBJ2-7|NA|TRBV24-1|few
TGTGCCACCAGTGATTCCCTTTGGGCAGGGGTGCAGTACTTC
CATSDSLWAGVQYF
>TRBJ2-7|NA|TRBV7-9|few
TGTGCCAGCAGCTCTCCGACGCAAGTCTACGAGCAGTACTTC
CASSSPTQVYEQYF
>TRBJ1-5|NA|TRBV5-5|few
TGTGCCAGCAGCCCGGAAAATAGCAATCAGCCCCAGCATTTT
CASSPENSNQPQHF
>TRBJ2-5|NA|TRBV15|NA
TGTGCCACCAGCCCGGAGTTGGGAGGCCAAGAGACCCAGTACTTC
CATSPELGGQETQYF
>TRBJ2-7|NA|TRBV3-1|NA
TGTGCCAGCAGCCAAGACAGCCTGCTCTCCTACGAGCAGTACTTC
CASSQDSLLSYEQYF
>TRBJ2-3|NA|TRBV5-1|NA
TGCGCCAGCAGCTTGGGGGACCTCGGTACGCAGTATTTT
CASSLGDLGTQYF
>TRBJ2-7|TRBD2|TRBV12-3/TRBV12-4|many
TGTGCCAGCAGCCTCCGGGGGGGGTCCTACGAGCAGTACTTC
CASSLRGGSYEQYF
>TRBJ1-2|NA|TRBV12-3/TRBV12-4|NA
TGTGCCAGCAGTCTCACCCTAGACTATGGCTACACCTTC
CASSLTLDYGYTF
>TRBJ2-7|NA|TRBV18|NA
TGTGCCAGCTCACCTACTGACGGCGAGCAGTACTTC
CASSPTDGEQYF
>TRBJ2-3|TRBD1|TRBV12-3/TRBV12-4|NA
TGTGCCAGCAGTCCACAGGGGACGGATACGCAGTATTTT
CASSPQGTDTQYF
>TRBJ2-2|NA|TRBV7-2|NA
TGTGCCAGCAGCCCTGGCCCGGGGGTCACCGGGGAGCTGTTTTTT
CASSPGPGVTGELFF
>TRBJ2-2|NA|TRBV4-1|many
TGCGCCAGCAGCCAGCTCCCGGGACTCGGCACCGGGGAGCTGTTTTTT
CASSQLPGLGTGELFF
>TRBJ2-3|TRBD2|TRBV5-5|few
TGTGCCAGCAGCTATCTAGCGGGGAAGACAGATACGCAGTATTTT
CASSYLAGKTDTQYF
>TRBJ2-2|NA|TRBV27|few
TGTGCCAGCAGAACAACAGGGCGCGTCGCCGGGGAGCTGTTTTTT
CASRTTGRVAGELFF
>TRBJ2-5|TRBD1|TRBV7-9|NA
TGTGCCAGCAGTTCTGGCTCAGGGGGACAAGAGACCCAGTACTTC
CASSSGSGGQETQYF
>TRBJ1-6|NA|TRBV19|NA
TGTGCCAGTAGTATAGTCGGACAGAATTCACCCCTCCACTTT
CASSIVGQNSPLHF
>TRBJ2-1|NA|TRBV5-1|many
TGCGCCAGCAGCTTGGCGGCGGCGGGCTACAATGAGCAGTTCTTC
CASSLAAAGYNEQFF
>TRBJ2-3|TRBD2|TRBV5-1|few
TGCGCCAGCAGCGTCCCTACCGGGACTAGCGGCACAGATACGCAGTATTTT
CASSVPTGTSGTDTQYF
>TRBJ1-1|NA|TRBV11-2|few
TGTGCCAGCAGCTCGAGTGACCGGAGCACTGAAGCTTTCTTT
CASSSSDRSTEAFF
>TRBJ1-1|NA|TRBV5-5|few
TGTGCCAGCAGCTTTAGCGAACAGATGAACACTGAAGCTTTCTTT
CASSFSEQMNTEAFF
>TRBJ1-1|NA|TRBV5-1|few
TGCGCCAGCAGCTCATTACAGGGTCGGGGTACTGAAGCTTTCTTT
CASSSLQGRGTEAFF
>TRBJ2-4|TRBD2|TRBV5-1|many
TGCGCCAGCTGTAGCGGGATTCAGGGTTTAGGCAAAAACATTCAGTACTTC
CASCSGIQGLGKNIQYF
>TRBJ2-6|NA|TRBV29-1|many
TGCAGCGTCCGTGGGGATAGCTCTGGGGCCAACGTCCTGACTTTC
CSVRGDSSGANVLTF